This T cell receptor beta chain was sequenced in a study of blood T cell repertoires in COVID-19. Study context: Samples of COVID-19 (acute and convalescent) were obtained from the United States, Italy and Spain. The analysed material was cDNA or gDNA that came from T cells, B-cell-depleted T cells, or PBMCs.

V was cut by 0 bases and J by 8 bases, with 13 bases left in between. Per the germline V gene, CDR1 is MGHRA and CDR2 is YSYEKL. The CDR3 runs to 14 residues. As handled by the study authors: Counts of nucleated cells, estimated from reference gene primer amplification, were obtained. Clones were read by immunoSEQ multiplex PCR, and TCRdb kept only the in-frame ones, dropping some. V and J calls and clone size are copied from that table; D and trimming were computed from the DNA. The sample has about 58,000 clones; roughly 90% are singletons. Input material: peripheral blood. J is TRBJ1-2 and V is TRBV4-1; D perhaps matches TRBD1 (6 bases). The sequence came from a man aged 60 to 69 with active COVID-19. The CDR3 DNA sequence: TGCGCCAGCAGCCAAGATGGGGGGGGCCGAGGCTACACCTTC. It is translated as CASSQDGGGRGYTF.